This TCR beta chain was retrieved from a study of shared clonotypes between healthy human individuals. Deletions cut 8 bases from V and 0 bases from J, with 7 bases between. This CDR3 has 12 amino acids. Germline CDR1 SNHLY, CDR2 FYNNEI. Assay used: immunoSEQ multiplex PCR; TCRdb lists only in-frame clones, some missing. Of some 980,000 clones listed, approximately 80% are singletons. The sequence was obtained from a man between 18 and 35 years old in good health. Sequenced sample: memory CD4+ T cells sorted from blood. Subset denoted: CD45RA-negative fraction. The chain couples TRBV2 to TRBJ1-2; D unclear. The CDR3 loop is CASCTTNYGYTF. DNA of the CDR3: TGTGCCAGCTGTACTACTAACTATGGCTACACCTTC. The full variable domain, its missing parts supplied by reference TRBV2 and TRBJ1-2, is EPEVTQTPSHQVTQMGQEVILRCVPISNHLYFYWYRQILGQKVEFLVSFYNNEISEKSEIFDDQFSVERPDGSNFTLKIRSTKLEDSAMYFCASCTTNYGYTFGSGTRLTVV.